One sample yielded the 22 T cell receptor beta chains listed below, sequenced in a study of T cell responses to AZD1222 COVID-19 vaccine. Sequencing used immunoSEQ multiplex PCR; TCRdb keeps in-frame clones, though not all of them. This sample has around 220,000 clones, with roughly 94% found just once. The sequenced sample was peripheral blood, obtained 28 days after the second dose of the MenACWY control vaccine. These receptors were taken from an adult who received the MenACWY meningococcal vaccine as a control.

V and J are TRBV7-8 and TRBJ2-2; 8 bases are a match to TRBD1. The CDR3 extends over 16 amino acids. From germline, CDR1 is SGHVS and CDR2 FQNEAQ. V lost 1 base and J lost 7; bases outside the gene matches: 8. The CDR3: CASSLVGQGLIGELFF. For the CDR3, the DNA is TGTGCCAGCAGCTTAGTTGGACAGGGATTGATCGGGGAGCTGTTTTTT.

The chain has TRBV7-9 and TRBJ2-7; D gene unclear. There are 14 residues in the CDR3. V was shortened by 1 base and J by 2 bases, with 9 bases between the two germline ends. Germline CDR1 SEHNR, CDR2 FQNEAQ (reference sequence). The CDR3 bases are TGTGCCAGCAGCTTAGGGACGATGACCTACGAGCAGTACTTC. Its protein product is CASSLGTMTYEQYF.

The chain is built from TRBV10-3 and TRBJ2-1; perhaps D is TRBD1 or TRBD2 (5 bases each). Between the trimmed V and J ends, which lost 3 bases and 5 bases, there was a span of 11 bases. The CDR3 is made up of 14 amino acids. Germline lookup yields CDR1 ENHRY and CDR2 SYGVKD. The DNA for the CDR3 is TGTGCCATCAGTGACGGGACCGCAAACAATGAGCAGTTCTTC. It yields the protein CAISDGTANNEQFF.

The chain carries TRBV7-2 and TRBJ1-1; D is unresolved. The germline V gene encodes CDR1 SGHTA and CDR2 FQGNSA. V dropped 6 bases and J dropped 1 base, with 9 bases sitting between them. CDR3 length equals 13 residues. CDR3 DNA sequence: TGTGCCAGCAGACAACAGTCGAACACTGAAGCTTTCTTT. It specifies CASRQQSNTEAFF.

The V and J genes are TRBV6-5 and TRBJ2-1; perhaps TRBD1 as D (5 bases). The CDR3 has 14 amino acids. Looked up from germline, CDR1 is MNHEY and CDR2 is SVGAGI. V shed 7 bases and J shed 7 bases, with 17 bases lying between them. Here the CDR3 DNA reads TGTGCCAGCACCGGGCAGGGCGATAGTAATGAGCAGTTCTTC. Translating it yields CASTGQGDSNEQFF.

V gene TRBV7-2 combines with J gene TRBJ1-1; the D gene is possibly TRBD1 (5 bases). Germline-derived CDR1 and CDR2 are SGHTA and FQGNSA. Between the trimmed V and J ends, which lost 5 bases and 0 bases, there was a span of 10 bases. The CDR3 consists of 14 residues. The CDR3 region has the DNA TGTGCCAGCAGCCTGGGGACTTTGAACACTGAAGCTTTCTTT. Translated: CASSLGTLNTEAFF.

The chain combines TRBV6-1 with TRBJ1-6; the D gene is possibly TRBD1 (5 bases). V lost 0 bases to trimming and J lost 9 bases, with 6 bases between them. In germline, CDR1 is MNHNS, CDR2 SASEGT. CDR3 length: 13 amino acids. The CDR3 loop is CASSEARGSPLHF. Written as DNA, the CDR3 is TGTGCCAGCAGTGAAGCAAGGGGTTCACCCCTCCACTTT.

V and J are TRBV28 and TRBJ2-2; D remains unclear. The germline V and J ends were trimmed by 5 bases and 6 bases, with 13 bases remaining between them. The CDR3 totals 14 residues. Germline V CDR1 and CDR2: MDHEN, SYDVKM. The CDR3 coding sequence is TGTGCCAGCAGTCCGCAGACCCGATCCGGGGAGCTGTTTTTT. This encodes CASSPQTRSGELFF. Full variable domain (outside the CDR3, taken from reference TRBV28 and TRBJ2-2): DVKVTQSSRYLVKRTGEKVFLECVQDMDHENMFWYRQDPGLGLRLIYFSYDVKMKEKGDIPEGYSVSREKKERFSLILESASTNQTSMYLCASSPQTRSGELFFGEGSRLTVL.

The V and J genes are TRBV6-2 or TRBV6-3 and TRBJ2-7; D possibly corresponds to TRBD1 (6 bases). CDR1 and CDR2 (germline): MNHEY, SVGEGT. The V end lost 4 bases, the J end lost 7 bases, and 14 bases lay between the germline ends. The CDR3 covers 13 residues. The CDR3 DNA sequence: TGTGCCAGCAGTTCAACCGTAGACAGGGAGCAGTACTTC. Encoded protein: CASSSTVDREQYF.

This chain joins TRBV4-1 and TRBJ2-7; perhaps TRBD1 as D (5 bases). Germline values: CDR1 MGHRA, CDR2 YSYEKL. The CDR3 is 14 residues long. V was clipped by 1 base and J by 3 bases, with 10 bases between them. The CDR3 region has the DNA TGCGCCAGCAGCCAAGCAGGGTCGGGCTACGAGCAGTACTTC. Amino acids: CASSQAGSGYEQYF.

As for this clone: Germline and junction disagree at one end, which may indicate a read error. The chain combines TRBV2 with TRBJ1-2; D is ambiguous. This CDR3 spans 11 amino acids. The V gene's germline CDR1 is SNHLY and CDR2 FYNNEI. The CDR3 sequence is CASSELEVAAF. The CDR3 DNA follows: TGTGCCAGCAGCGAACTCGAGGTAGCAGCCTTC.

The rearrangement links TRBV4-2 to TRBJ1-1; D gene ambiguous. Trimming removed 7 bases from V and 1 base from J, with 10 bases in between. The CDR3 totals 13 residues. Germline V lookup: CDR1 LGHNA, CDR2 YNFKEQ. CDR3 nucleotides: TGTGCCAGCACCCCCGACGGGAACACTGAAGCTTTCTTT. It specifies CASTPDGNTEAFF.

The chain is built from TRBV24-1 and TRBJ2-1; 9 bases are a match to TRBD2. Germline V gene sequence: CDR1 KGHDR, CDR2 SFDVKD. The V segment lost 3 bases and the J segment 4 bases; nucleotides outside the gene matches: 6. The CDR3 runs 16 residues. The CDR3 DNA follows: TGTGCCACCAGTGATCCAGCGGGAGGAATATACAATGAGCAGTTCTTC. It yields the protein CATSDPAGGIYNEQFF.

The rearrangement uses TRBV28 and TRBJ2-1; 12 positions agree with TRBD2. The V gene end was trimmed by 2 bases and the J gene end by 6 bases; junction bases not matched to a gene: 5. Germline V CDR1 and CDR2: MDHEN, SYDVKM. The CDR3 is 16 amino acids. The DNA for the CDR3 is TGTGCCAGCAGTTTAGGTGGGACTAGCGGGTTCAATGAGCAGTTCTTC. Translation: CASSLGGTSGFNEQFF.

This clone showed up just a few times. V usage is TRBV6-5 and J usage is TRBJ1-6, with D possibly TRBD1 on 5 matching bases. V was pared by 0 bases and J by 11 bases, with 11 bases between. CDR3 length: 14 amino acids. Looked up from germline, CDR1 is MNHEY and CDR2 is SVGAGI. Here the CDR3 DNA reads TGTGCCAGCAGTTACTCGACGCCCAGGGCACCCCTCCACTTT. It encodes CASSYSTPRAPLHF.

J is TRBJ2-1 and V is TRBV27; no clear D gene. The V gene's germline CDR1 is MNHEY and CDR2 SMNVEV (reference sequence). CDR3 length: 15 amino acids. V was cut by 5 bases and J by 0 bases, with 11 bases left in between. The CDR3 protein is CASSMDVLSYNEQFF. The CDR3 coding sequence is TGTGCCAGCAGTATGGACGTACTCTCCTACAATGAGCAGTTCTTC.

The V and J genes are TRBV19 and TRBJ1-4; D not resolved. CDR1 is LNHDA and CDR2 is SQIVND in the germline V gene (reference sequence). This CDR3 region has 11 residues. Trimming cost V 3 bases and J 13 bases, with 9 bases left between them. The CDR3 spells CASSIGGRLFF. The CDR3 DNA follows: TGTGCCAGTAGTATCGGAGGGAGACTGTTTTTT. Looking up the rest from reference TRBV19 and TRBJ1-4 gives the full variable domain: DGGITQSPKYLFRKEGQNVTLSCEQNLNHDAMYWYRQDPGQGLRLIYYSQIVNDFQKGDIAEGYSVSREKKESFPLTVTSAQKNPTAFYLCASSIGGRLFFGSGTQLSVL.

This clone was found once. The gene calls are TRBV6-5 and TRBJ2-6, with no clear D. The CDR3 length is 12 residues. Germline V gene data show CDR1 as MNHEY and CDR2 as SVGAGI. The V and J ends lost 8 bases and 2 bases respectively, with 4 bases between them. The CDR3 nucleotides read TGTGCCAGCGGACCTGGGGCCAACGTCCTGACTTTC. It translates to CASGPGANVLTF.

V usage is TRBV7-2 and J usage is TRBJ2-1; 7 bases map to TRBD1. Germline V gives CDR1 SGHTA, CDR2 FQGNSA. This CDR3 is built from 14 residues. Trimming removed 5 bases from V and 8 bases from J; junction bases left unmatched: 9. CDR3 nucleotide sequence: TGTGCCAGCAGCCCAGGACAGGTCTGGCATGAGCAGTTCTTC. Its translation: CASSPGQVWHEQFF.

The chain links TRBV29-1 to TRBJ2-1, with D unclear. The CDR3 is 14 residues long. Germline CDR1 and CDR2: SQVTM and ANQGSEA. V lost 6 bases and J lost 9, with 21 bases in between. CDR3 coding DNA: TGCAGCGTGGCACTGGCAGGCCTCTTGAGTGAGCAGTTCTTC. Its translation: CSVALAGLLSEQFF.

The chain is built from TRBV3-1 (or the pseudogene TRBV3-2) and TRBJ1-4; 10 bases are a match to TRBD1. The CDR3 spans 20 residues. The germline CDR1 and CDR2 sequences are LGHDT and YNNKEL (reference sequence). Losses at the gene ends were 0 bases for V and 0 bases for J; bases not matched to a gene: 10. Here the CDR3 reads CASSQEYRQGAVATNEKLFF. The CDR3, as DNA: TGTGCCAGCAGCCAAGAGTACCGACAGGGGGCTGTCGCAACTAATGAAAAACTGTTTTTT.

In DNA, the CDR3 is TGCGCCAGCAGAGGGGGTTCTACGTTGGACGAGGGGTATGGCTACACCTTC. It encodes CASRGGSTLDEGYGYTF. The chain uses TRBV5-1 and TRBJ1-2, with D possibly being TRBD1 (6 bases). This CDR3 is built from 17 residues. The V gene lost 5 bases and the J gene lost 5 bases, with 25 bases spanning the gap. Per germline, CDR1 SGHRS and CDR2 YFSETQ.